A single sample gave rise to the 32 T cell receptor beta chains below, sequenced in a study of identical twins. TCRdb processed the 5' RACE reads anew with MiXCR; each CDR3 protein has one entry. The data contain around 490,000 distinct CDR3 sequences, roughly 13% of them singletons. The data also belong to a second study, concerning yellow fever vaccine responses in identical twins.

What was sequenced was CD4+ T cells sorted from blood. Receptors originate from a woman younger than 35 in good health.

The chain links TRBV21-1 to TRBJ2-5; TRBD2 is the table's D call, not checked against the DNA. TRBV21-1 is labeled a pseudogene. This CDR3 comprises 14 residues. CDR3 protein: CRKRLAMYQETQYF. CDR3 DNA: TGTCGAAAGAGGCTAGCGATGTATCAAGAGACCCAGTACTTC.

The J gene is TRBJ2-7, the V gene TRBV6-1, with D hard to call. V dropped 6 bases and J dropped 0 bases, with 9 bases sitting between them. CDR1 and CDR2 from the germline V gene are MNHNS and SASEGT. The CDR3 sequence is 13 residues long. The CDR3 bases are TGTGCCAGCAGCAGAAGGTACTCCTACGAGCAGTACTTC. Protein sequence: CASSRRYSYEQYF.

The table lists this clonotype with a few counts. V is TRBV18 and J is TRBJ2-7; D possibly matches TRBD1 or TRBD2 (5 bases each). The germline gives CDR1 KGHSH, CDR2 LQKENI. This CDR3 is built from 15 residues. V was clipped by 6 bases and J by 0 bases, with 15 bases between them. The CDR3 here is CASSNLGTDSYEQYF. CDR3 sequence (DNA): TGTGCCAGCTCCAACCTCGGGACGGACTCCTACGAGCAGTACTTC.

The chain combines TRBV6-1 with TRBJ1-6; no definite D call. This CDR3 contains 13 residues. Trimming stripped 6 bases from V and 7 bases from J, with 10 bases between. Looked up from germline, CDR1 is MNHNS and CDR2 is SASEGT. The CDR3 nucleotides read TGTGCCAGCAGACTGGACCTCAATTCACCCCTCCACTTT. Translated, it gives CASRLDLNSPLHF.

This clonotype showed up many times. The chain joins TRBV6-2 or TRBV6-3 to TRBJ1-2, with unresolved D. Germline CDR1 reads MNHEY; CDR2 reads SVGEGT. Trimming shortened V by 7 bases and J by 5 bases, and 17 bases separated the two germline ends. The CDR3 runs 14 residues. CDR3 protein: CASTGETALYGYTF. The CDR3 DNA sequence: TGTGCCAGCACCGGAGAGACGGCGCTTTATGGCTACACCTTC.

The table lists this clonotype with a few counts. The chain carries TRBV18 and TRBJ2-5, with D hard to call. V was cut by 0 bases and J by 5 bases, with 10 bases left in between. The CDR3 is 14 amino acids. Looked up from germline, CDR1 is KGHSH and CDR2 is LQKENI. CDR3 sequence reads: CASSPPVRSETQYF. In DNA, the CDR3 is TGTGCCAGCTCACCACCGGTCCGATCGGAGACCCAGTACTTC.

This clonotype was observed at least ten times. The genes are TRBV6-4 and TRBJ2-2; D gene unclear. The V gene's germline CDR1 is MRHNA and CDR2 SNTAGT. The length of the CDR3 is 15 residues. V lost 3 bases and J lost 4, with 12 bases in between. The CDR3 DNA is TGTGCCAGCAGTGAAACGGGCTTGGTCACCGGGGAGCTGTTTTTT. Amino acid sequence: CASSETGLVTGELFF.

CDR3 loop: CASSNRRGAEQFF. The DNA of the CDR3 is TGTGCCAGCAGTAACCGACGCGGGGCTGAGCAGTTCTTC. The chain carries TRBV6-2 or TRBV6-3 and TRBJ2-1; weak D call: TRBD2 (6 bases). Trimming removed 5 bases from V and 9 bases from J, with 14 bases in between. Germline V gives CDR1 MNHEY, CDR2 SVGEGT. The CDR3 has 13 amino acids.

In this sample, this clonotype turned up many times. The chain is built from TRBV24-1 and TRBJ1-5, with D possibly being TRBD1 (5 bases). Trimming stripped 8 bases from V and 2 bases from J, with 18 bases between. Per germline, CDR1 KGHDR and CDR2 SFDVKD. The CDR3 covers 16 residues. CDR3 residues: CATIREGWLGNQPQHF. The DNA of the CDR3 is TGTGCCACCATACGCGAGGGGTGGCTGGGCAATCAGCCCCAGCATTTT.

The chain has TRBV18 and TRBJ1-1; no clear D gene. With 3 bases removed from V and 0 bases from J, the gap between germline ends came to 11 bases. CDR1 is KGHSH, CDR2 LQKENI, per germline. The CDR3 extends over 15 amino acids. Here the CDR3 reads CASSPPSAMNTEAFF. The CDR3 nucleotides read TGTGCCAGCTCACCTCCCTCTGCGATGAACACTGAAGCTTTCTTT. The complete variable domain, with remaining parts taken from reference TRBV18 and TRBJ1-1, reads NAGVMQNPRHLVRRRGQEARLRCSPMKGHSHVYWYRQLPEEGLKFMVYLQKENIIDESGMPKERFSAEFPKEGPSILRIQQVVRGDSAAYFCASSPPSAMNTEAFFGQGTRLTVV.

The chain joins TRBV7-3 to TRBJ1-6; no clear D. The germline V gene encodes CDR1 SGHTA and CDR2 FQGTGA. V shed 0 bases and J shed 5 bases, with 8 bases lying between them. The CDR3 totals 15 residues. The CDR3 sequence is CASSLTSQDNSPLHF. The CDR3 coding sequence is TGTGCCAGCAGCTTAACTTCACAAGATAATTCACCCCTCCACTTT.

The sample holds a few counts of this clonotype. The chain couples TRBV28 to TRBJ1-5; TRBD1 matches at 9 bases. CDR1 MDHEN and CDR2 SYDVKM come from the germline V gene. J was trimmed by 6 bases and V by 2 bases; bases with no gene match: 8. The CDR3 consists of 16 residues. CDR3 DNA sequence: TGTGCCAGCAGTTTAATTGTGGGGACAGGGAGTCAGCCCCAGCATTTT. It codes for CASSLIVGTGSQPQHF.

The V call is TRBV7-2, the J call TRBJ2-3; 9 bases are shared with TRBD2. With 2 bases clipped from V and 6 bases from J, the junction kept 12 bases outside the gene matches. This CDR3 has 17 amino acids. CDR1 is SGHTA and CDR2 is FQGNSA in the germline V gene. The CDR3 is CASSLMASGDEGDTQYF. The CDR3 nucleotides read TGTGCCAGCAGCTTAATGGCTAGCGGGGACGAAGGGGATACGCAGTATTTT.

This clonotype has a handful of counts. CDR3 sequence reads: CASSLQRGGDNEQFF. CDR3 DNA: TGTGCCAGCAGTCTTCAGCGGGGGGGGGACAATGAGCAGTTCTTC. The chain recombines TRBV11-2 with TRBJ2-1, with 10 nucleotides matching TRBD2. V was pared by 6 bases and J by 5 bases, with 7 bases of the junction left unmatched. There are 15 residues in the CDR3. CDR1 is SGHAT, CDR2 FQNNGV, per germline.

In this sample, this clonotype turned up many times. DNA for the CDR3: TGTGCCAGCAGCACCCGACAGGGAGTATACAATGAGCAGTTCTTC. The encoded protein is CASSTRQGVYNEQFF. The V call is TRBV7-9, the J call TRBJ2-1; TRBD1 matches 7 bases. The V gene's germline CDR1 is SEHNR and CDR2 FQNEAQ (reference sequence). This CDR3 comprises 15 residues. V lost 5 bases, J lost 4 bases, and 8 bases stayed unmatched. Using reference TRBV7-9 and TRBJ2-1 for the parts outside the CDR3, the full variable domain is DTGVSQNPRHKITKRGQNVTFRCDPISEHNRLYWYRQTLGQGPEFLTYFQNEAQLEKSRLLSDRFSAERPKGSFSTLEIQRTEQGDSAMYLCASSTRQGVYNEQFFGPGTRLTVL.

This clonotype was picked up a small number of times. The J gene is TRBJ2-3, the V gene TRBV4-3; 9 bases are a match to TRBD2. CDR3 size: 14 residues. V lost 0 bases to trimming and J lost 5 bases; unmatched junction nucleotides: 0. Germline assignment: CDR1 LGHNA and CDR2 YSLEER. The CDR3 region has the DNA TGCGCCAGCAGCCAAGAACTAGCGGGAGATACGCAGTATTTT. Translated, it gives CASSQELAGDTQYF.

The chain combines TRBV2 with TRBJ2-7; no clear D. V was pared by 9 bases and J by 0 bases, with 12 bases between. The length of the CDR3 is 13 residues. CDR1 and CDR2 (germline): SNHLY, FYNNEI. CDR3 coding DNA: TGTGCCAGTCAGCCAACCGACTCCTACGAGCAGTACTTC. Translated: CASQPTDSYEQYF.

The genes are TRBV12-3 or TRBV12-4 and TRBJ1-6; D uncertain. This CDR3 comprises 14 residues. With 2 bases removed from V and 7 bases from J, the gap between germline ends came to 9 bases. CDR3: CASSLSSGNSPLHF. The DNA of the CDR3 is TGTGCCAGCAGTTTAAGTAGTGGGAATTCACCCCTCCACTTT.

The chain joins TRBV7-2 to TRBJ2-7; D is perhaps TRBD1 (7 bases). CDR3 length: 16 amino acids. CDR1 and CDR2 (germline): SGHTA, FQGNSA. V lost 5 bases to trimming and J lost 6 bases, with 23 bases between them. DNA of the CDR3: TGTGCCAGCAGCCCCCGGGGGACAGAACCGACGCGCGAGCAGTACTTC. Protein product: CASSPRGTEPTREQYF.

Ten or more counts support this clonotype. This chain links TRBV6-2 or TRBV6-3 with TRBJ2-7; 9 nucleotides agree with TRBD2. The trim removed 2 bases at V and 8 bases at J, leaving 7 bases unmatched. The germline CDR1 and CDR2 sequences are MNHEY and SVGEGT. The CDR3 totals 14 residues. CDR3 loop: CASSYGTSSRKQYF. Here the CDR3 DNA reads TGTGCCAGCAGTTACGGGACTAGCAGCAGGAAGCAGTACTTC.

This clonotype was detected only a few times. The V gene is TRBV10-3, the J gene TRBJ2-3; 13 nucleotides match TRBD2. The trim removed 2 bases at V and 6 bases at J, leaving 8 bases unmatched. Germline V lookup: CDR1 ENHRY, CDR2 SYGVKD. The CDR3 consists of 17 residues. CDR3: CAISERGLAGNIDTQYF. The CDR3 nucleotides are TGTGCCATCAGTGAGCGGGGACTAGCGGGAAACATTGATACGCAGTATTTT.

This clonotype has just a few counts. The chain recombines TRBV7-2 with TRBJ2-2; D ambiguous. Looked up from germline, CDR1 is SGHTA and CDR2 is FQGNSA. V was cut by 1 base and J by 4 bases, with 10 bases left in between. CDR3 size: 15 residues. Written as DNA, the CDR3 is TGTGCCAGCAGCTTAGGTGGGCAAGGCACCGGGGAGCTGTTTTTT. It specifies CASSLGGQGTGELFF.

The CDR3 region has the DNA TGCAGTGCCCCCGGGACTAGCTCCTACAATGAGCAGTTCTTC. Its translation is CSAPGTSSYNEQFF. The chain couples TRBV20-1 to TRBJ2-1; TRBD2 matches at 8 bases. The CDR3 spans 14 residues. Germline trimming cut 6 bases from V and 0 bases from J; bases unmatched to any gene: 4. Germline CDR1 reads DFQATT; CDR2 reads SNEGSKA (reference sequence).

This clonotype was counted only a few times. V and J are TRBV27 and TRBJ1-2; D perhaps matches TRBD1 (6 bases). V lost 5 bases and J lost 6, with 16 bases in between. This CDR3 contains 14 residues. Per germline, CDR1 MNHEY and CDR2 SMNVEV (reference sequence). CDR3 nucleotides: TGTGCCAGCAGTCCGACGTCCGGGACACATGGCTACACCTTC. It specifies CASSPTSGTHGYTF.

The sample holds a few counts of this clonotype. The CDR3 region is CASSLAGTGTGGELFF. In DNA form, the CDR3 reads TGTGCCAGCAGCTTAGCCGGGACAGGGACAGGCGGGGAGCTGTTTTTT. V is TRBV7-2 and J is TRBJ2-2; TRBD1 aligns across 9 bases. Looked up from germline, CDR1 is SGHTA and CDR2 is FQGNSA. This CDR3 is built from 16 residues. V lost 0 bases and J lost 7; bases outside the gene matches: 6.

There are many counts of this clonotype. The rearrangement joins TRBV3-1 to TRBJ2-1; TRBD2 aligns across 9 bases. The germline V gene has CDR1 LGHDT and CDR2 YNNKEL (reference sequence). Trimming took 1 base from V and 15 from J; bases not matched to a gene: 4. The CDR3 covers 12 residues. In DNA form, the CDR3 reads TGTGCCAGCAGCCAAGCGGGTAGCGGGAGGTTCTTC. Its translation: CASSQAGSGRFF.

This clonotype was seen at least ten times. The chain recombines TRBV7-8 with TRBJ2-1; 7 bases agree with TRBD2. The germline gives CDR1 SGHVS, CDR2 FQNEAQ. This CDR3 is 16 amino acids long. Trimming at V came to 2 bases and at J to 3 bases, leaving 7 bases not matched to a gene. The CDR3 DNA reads TGTGCCAGCAGCTTAACTTTCTCGGGGGGCTACAATGAGCAGTTCTTC. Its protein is CASSLTFSGGYNEQFF.

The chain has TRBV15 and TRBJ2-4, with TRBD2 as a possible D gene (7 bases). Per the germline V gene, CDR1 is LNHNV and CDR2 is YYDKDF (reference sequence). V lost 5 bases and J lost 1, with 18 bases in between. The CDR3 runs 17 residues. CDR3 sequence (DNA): TGTGCCACCAGCCCGCGACTAGGGGGGGAGGCCAAAAACATTCAGTACTTC. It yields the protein CATSPRLGGEAKNIQYF.

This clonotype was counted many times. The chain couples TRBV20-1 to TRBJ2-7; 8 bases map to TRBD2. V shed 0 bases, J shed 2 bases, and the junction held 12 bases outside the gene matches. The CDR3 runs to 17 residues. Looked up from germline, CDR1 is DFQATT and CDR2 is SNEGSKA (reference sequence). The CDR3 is CSARDLRLAGRAYEQYF. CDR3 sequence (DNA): TGCAGTGCTAGAGATCTTCGCCTAGCGGGCCGGGCCTACGAGCAGTACTTC.

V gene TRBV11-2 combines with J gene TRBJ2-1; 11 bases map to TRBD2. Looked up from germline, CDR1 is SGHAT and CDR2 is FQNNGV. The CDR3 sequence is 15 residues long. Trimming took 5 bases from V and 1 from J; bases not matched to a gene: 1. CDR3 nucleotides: TGTGCCAGCAGCCCTAGCGGGAGGTCCTACAATGAGCAGTTCTTC. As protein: CASSPSGRSYNEQFF. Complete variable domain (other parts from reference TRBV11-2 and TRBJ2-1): EAGVAQSPRYKIIEKRQSVAFWCNPISGHATLYWYQQILGQGPKLLIQFQNNGVVDDSQLPKDRFSAERLKGVDSTLKIQPAKLEDSAVYLCASSPSGRSYNEQFFGPGTRLTVL.

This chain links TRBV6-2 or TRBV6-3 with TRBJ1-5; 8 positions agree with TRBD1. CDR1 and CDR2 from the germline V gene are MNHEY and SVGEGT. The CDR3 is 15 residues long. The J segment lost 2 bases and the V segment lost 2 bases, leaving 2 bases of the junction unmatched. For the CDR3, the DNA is TGTGCCAGCAGTTACGACAGGGGTGGCAATCAGCCCCAGCATTTT. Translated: CASSYDRGGNQPQHF.

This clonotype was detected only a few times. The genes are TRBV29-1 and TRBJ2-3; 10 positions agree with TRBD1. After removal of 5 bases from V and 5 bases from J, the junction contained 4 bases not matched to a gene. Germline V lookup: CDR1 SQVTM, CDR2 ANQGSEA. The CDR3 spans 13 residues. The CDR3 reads CSVRQGAKDTQYF. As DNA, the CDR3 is TGCAGCGTTCGACAGGGGGCAAAAGATACGCAGTATTTT.